This TCR beta chain stems from a study of blood T cell repertoires in COVID-19. For the study at large: Whether acute or convalescent, the COVID-19 samples came from the United States, Italy and Spain. The cDNA or gDNA used as material had been derived from T cells, B-cell-depleted T cells, or PBMCs.

In its sample, this clone was seen a few times. V lost 4 bases and J lost 10; bases outside the gene matches: 13. The germline gives CDR1 SGHVS, CDR2 FQNEAQ. This CDR3 has 15 residues. Original analysis: Amplifying reference gene primers gave estimates of nucleated cell counts. The protocol was immunoSEQ multiplex PCR, while the TCRdb copy is restricted to in-frame clones and leaves out a portion. V and J calls plus clone size are reproduced from that table; the DNA served to infer D and trimming. The sample holds 150,000 or so clones, roughly 80% seen once. V and J are TRBV7-8 and TRBJ2-1, with 7 bases aligning to TRBD1. Sequencing input: peripheral blood. This TCR was sampled from a woman in her 50s with active or convalescent COVID-19. The CDR3 region is CASSYTGAVGLEQFF. In nucleotides, the CDR3 is TGTGCCAGCAGCTATACAGGGGCCGTAGGGCTCGAGCAGTTCTTC.